This TCR beta chain emerged from a study of CD8+ T cells in alopecia areata. Across the whole study: At a dose of 5 to 10 mg twice daily, oral tofacitinib was given to treated patients. Study observations and caveats: Sequencing of scalp tissue also captures the resident alphabeta T cells of normal skin.

The CDR3 extends over 12 amino acids. J gave up 5 bases and V 5 bases, and 5 bases lay outside the gene matches. The germline gives CDR1 SQVTM, CDR2 ANQGSEA. RNA extraction and reverse transcription yielded cDNA as sequencing template. Produced via immunoSEQ multiplex PCR; TCRdb's table is partial and in-frame only. The sample has 130,000 or so clones, 49% seen once. Points on this clone: Its antigen is currently unknown.

This rearrangement joins TRBV29-1 to TRBJ2-7; 8 bases are a match to TRBD1. The clonotype was recovered from a human donor with alopecia areata. Sequenced material: CD8+ T cells sorted from blood, taken at week 0. Written as DNA, the CDR3 is TGCAGCGTTATGGACAGGGCTCACGAGCAGTACTTC. This encodes CSVMDRAHEQYF.